Below are 2 T cell receptor beta chains sequenced from a single sample in a study of CD8+ T cells in alopecia areata. The sample's treatment: oral pan-JAK inhibitor, 5-10 mg twice daily. RNA was extracted and reverse transcribed into cDNA as the sequencing template. The assay was immunoSEQ multiplex PCR, and TCRdb's table has in-frame clones only and misses some. Here the sample spans under 110,000 clones, almost 60% being singletons. The starting material was CD8+ T cells sorted from blood, obtained between weeks 55 and 65, from a patient treated with tofacitinib. All receptors come from a human donor with alopecia areata.

The CDR3 bases are TGTGCCAGCAGTTACTCTGCGTACGAGACCCAGTACTTC. Residues: CASSYSAYETQYF. The chain combines TRBV6-5 with TRBJ2-5; D call uncertain. Germline values: CDR1 MNHEY, CDR2 SVGAGI. The CDR3 length is 13 residues. Between the trimmed V and J ends, which lost 0 bases and 5 bases, there was a span of 7 bases.

CDR3 sequence: CASSPTGNSYEQYF. CDR3 coding DNA: TGTGCCAGCAGCCCCACAGGGAACTCCTACGAGCAGTACTTC. The chain is built from TRBV13 and TRBJ2-7, with a weak D call TRBD1 (6 bases). The germline V and J ends were trimmed by 5 bases and 0 bases, with 11 bases remaining between them. Germline CDR1 PRHDT, CDR2 FYEKMQ (reference sequence). The CDR3 is 14 amino acids.